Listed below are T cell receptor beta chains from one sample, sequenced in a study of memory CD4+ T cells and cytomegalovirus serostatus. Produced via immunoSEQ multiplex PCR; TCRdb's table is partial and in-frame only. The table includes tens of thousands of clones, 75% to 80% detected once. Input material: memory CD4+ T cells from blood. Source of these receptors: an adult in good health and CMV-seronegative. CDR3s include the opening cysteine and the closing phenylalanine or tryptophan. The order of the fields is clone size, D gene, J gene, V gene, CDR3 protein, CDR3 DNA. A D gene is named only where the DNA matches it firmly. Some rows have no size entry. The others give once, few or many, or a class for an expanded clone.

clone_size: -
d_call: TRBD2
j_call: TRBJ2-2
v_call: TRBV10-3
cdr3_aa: CAISRTSGTNTGELFF
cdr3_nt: TGTGCCATCAGTCGGACTAGCGGGACGAACACCGGGGAGCTGTTTTTT

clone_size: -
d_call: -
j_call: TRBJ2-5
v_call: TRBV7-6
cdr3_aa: CASSQVLGSWETQYF
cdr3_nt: TGTGCCAGCAGTCAAGTCCTAGGTTCTTGGGAGACCCAGTACTTC

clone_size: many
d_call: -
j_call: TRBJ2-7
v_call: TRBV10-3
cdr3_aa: CAIPGRGVSEQYF
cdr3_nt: TGTGCCATCCCTGGCAGGGGGGTCAGCGAGCAGTACTTC

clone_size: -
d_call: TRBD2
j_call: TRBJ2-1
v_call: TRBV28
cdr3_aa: CASLTGTSGQNEQFF
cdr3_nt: TGTGCCAGCCTCACCGGGACTAGCGGGCAGAATGAGCAGTTCTTC

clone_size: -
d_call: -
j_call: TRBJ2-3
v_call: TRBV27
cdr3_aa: CASSSYTDTQYF
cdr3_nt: TGTGCCAGCAGTTCATACACAGATACGCAGTATTTT

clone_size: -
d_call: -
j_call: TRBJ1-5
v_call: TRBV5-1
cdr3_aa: CASSLGQLGQPQHF
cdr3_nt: TGCGCCAGCAGCTTGGGACAGCTGGGTCAGCCCCAGCATTTT

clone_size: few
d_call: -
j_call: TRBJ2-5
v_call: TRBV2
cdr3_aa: CASSEAQGAYPETQYF
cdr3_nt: TGTGCCAGCAGTGAGGCCCAGGGTGCATACCCAGAGACCCAGTACTTC

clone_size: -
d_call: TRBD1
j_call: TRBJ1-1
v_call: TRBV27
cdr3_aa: CASSRSTGGNTEAFF
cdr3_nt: TGTGCCAGCAGTCGATCGACAGGGGGTAACACTGAAGCTTTCTTT

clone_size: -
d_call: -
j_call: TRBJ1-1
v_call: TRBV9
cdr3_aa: CASSVVPLMNTEAFF
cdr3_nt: TGTGCCAGCAGCGTAGTTCCGCTAATGAACACTGAAGCTTTCTTT

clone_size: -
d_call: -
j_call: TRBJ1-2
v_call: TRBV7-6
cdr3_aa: CASSLAVQGRGYTF
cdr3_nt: TGTGCCAGCAGCTTAGCGGTCCAGGGACGGGGCTACACCTTC

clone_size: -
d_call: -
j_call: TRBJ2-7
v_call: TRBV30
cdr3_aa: CAWGGAGFSYEQYF
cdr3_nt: TGTGCCTGGGGGGGCGCGGGATTCTCCTACGAGCAGTACTTC

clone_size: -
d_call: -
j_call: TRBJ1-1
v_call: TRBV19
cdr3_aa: CATSTALVGTEAFF
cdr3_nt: TGTGCCACATCGACAGCCCTGGTAGGCACTGAAGCTTTCTTT

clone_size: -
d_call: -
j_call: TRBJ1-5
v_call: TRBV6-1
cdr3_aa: CASSASSDQPQHF
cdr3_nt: TGTGCCAGCAGCGCTTCATCCGATCAGCCCCAGCATTTT

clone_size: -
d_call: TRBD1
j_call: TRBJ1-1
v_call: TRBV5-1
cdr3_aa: CASSVQSQTGAEAFF
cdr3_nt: TGCGCCAGCAGCGTACAATCCCAGACAGGGGCTGAAGCTTTCTTT

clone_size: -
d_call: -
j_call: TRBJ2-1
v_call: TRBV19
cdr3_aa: CASSPRTDYNEQFF
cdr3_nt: TGTGCCAGTAGTCCTCGGACTGACTACAATGAGCAGTTCTTC

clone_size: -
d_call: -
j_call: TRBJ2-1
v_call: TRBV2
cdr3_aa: CASSGLGLNNEQFF
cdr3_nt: TGTGCCAGCAGTGGACTAGGTCTAAACAATGAGCAGTTCTTC

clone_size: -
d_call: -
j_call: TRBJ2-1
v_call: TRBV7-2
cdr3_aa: CASSSGGAYNEQFF
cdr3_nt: TGTGCCAGCAGCAGTGGGGGAGCCTACAATGAGCAGTTCTTC

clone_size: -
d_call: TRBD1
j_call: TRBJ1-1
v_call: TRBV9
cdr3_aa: CASNRGRGSTEAFF
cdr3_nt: TGTGCCAGCAACAGGGGCAGGGGGAGCACTGAAGCTTTCTTT

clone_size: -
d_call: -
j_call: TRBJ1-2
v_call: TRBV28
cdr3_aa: CASSLTPSGFLGYTF
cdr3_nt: TGTGCCAGCAGTTTAACCCCCTCAGGGTTTCTCGGCTACACCTTC

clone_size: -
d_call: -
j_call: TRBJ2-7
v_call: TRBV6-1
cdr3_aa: CASSESLGRVLEQYF
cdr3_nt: TGTGCCAGCAGTGAATCCCTGGGAAGGGTACTCGAGCAGTACTTC

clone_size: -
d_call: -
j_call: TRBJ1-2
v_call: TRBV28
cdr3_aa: CASRTSGPSGSGYTF
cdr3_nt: TGTGCCAGCAGAACCTCAGGGCCCAGTGGGAGCGGCTACACCTTC

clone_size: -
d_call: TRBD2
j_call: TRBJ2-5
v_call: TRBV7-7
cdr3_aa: CASSLVAGGVGTQYF
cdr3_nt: TGTGCTAGCAGCTTAGTGGCGGGGGGCGTAGGGACCCAGTACTTC

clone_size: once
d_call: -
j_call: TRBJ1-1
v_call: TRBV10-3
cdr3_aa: CAISESRGGTEAFF
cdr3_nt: TGTGCCATCAGTGAGTCCAGGGGAGGCACTGAAGCTTTCTTT

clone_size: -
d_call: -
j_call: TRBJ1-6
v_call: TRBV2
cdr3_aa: CASSGVGTRAPLHF
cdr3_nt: TGTGCCAGCAGTGGGGTGGGGACTCGGGCACCCCTCCACTTT

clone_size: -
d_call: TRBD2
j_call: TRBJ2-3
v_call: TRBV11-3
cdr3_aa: CASSYSLAGDDTQYF
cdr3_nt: TGTGCCAGCAGCTACTCACTAGCGGGAGACGATACGCAGTATTTT

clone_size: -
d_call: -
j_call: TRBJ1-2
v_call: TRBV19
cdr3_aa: CASSIESTGGYTF
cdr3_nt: TGTGCCAGTAGTATCGAGTCGACAGGCGGCTACACCTTC

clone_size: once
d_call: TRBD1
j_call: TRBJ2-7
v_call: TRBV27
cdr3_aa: CASSLSGTGGFYEQYF
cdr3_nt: TGTGCCAGCAGTTTATCGGGGACAGGGGGGTTCTACGAGCAGTACTTC

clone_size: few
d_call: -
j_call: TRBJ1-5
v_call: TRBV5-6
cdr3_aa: CASSLGQGLMEPQHF
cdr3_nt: TGTGCCAGCAGCTTAGGGCAGGGCCTCATGGAGCCCCAGCATTTT

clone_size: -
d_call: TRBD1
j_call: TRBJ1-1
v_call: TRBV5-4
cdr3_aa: CASSPRGRPGGSRSTEAFF
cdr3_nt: TGTGCCAGCAGCCCGAGGGGTCGGCCAGGGGGCTCACGGAGCACTGAAGCTTTCTTT

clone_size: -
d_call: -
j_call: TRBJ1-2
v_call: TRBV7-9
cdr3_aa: CASSDSLGYGYTF
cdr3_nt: TGTGCCAGCAGTGACAGCCTAGGCTATGGCTACACCTTC

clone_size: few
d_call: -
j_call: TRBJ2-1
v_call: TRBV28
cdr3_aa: CASQRGGASGHNEQFF
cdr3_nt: TGTGCCAGCCAACGTGGGGGGGCTAGCGGACACAATGAGCAGTTCTTC